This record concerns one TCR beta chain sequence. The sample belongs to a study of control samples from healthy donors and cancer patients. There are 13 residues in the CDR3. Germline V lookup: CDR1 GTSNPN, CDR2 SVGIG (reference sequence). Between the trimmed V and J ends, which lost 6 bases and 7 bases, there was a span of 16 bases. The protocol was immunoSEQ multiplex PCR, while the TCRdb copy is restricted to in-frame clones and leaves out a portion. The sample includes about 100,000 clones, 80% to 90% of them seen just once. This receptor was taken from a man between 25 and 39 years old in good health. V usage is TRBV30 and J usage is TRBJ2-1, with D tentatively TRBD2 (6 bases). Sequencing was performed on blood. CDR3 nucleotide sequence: TGTGCCTGTAGAACTGGCGGGATTAATGAGCAGTTCTTC. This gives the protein CACRTGGINEQFF.